The 5 T cell receptor beta chains in this list originate from one sample, sequenced in a study of cytomegalovirus exposure and HLA in healthy donors. A multiplex PCR was run with 60 Vbeta primers and 13 Jbeta primers. Sequencing used immunoSEQ multiplex PCR; TCRdb keeps in-frame clones, though not all of them. In the table there are approximately 170,000 clones, 77% of which are singletons. The sequenced material came from PBMCs. The receptors stem from a woman aged 40 to 49 in good health and CMV-seropositive.

The chain has TRBV5-1 and TRBJ2-3; D is possibly TRBD1 (5 bases). Germline-derived CDR1 and CDR2 are SGHRS and YFSETQ. The CDR3 extends over 16 amino acids. With 0 bases removed from V and 5 bases from J, the gap between germline ends came to 16 bases. The CDR3 nucleotides are TGCGCCAGCAGCTTGGAGGCAGGACCCCAGGGAGATACGCAGTATTTT. This gives the protein CASSLEAGPQGDTQYF.

This sequence joins TRBV28 and TRBJ1-4; D is undetermined. Germline values: CDR1 MDHEN, CDR2 SYDVKM. The CDR3 runs to 12 residues. V was cut by 7 bases and J by 9 bases, with 12 bases left in between. The CDR3 nucleotides are TGTGCCAGCACAAACACACAGCAAAAACTGTTTTTT. This gives the protein CASTNTQQKLFF. Using reference TRBV28 and TRBJ1-4 for the parts outside the CDR3, the full variable domain is DVKVTQSSRYLVKRTGEKVFLECVQDMDHENMFWYRQDPGLGLRLIYFSYDVKMKEKGDIPEGYSVSREKKERFSLILESASTNQTSMYLCASTNTQQKLFFGSGTQLSVL.

This chain uses TRBV11-2 with TRBJ2-7; D not certain. This CDR3 comprises 12 residues. CDR1 and CDR2 (germline): SGHAT, FQNNGV. V lost 4 bases, J lost 4 bases, and 8 bases lay in between. The CDR3 sequence: CASSSSLYEQYF. The CDR3 DNA reads as TGTGCCAGCAGCTCTTCCCTATACGAGCAGTACTTC. The complete variable domain, with remaining parts taken from reference TRBV11-2 and TRBJ2-7, reads EAGVAQSPRYKIIEKRQSVAFWCNPISGHATLYWYQQILGQGPKLLIQFQNNGVVDDSQLPKDRFSAERLKGVDSTLKIQPAKLEDSAVYLCASSSSLYEQYFGPGTRLTVT.

The chain has TRBV5-1 and TRBJ2-7; TRBD2 agrees at 11 bases. Trimming at V came to 1 base and at J to 5 bases, leaving 5 bases not matched to a gene. Germline V gives CDR1 SGHRS, CDR2 YFSETQ. This CDR3 contains 15 residues. CDR3 coding DNA: TGCGCCAGCAGCTTGACTAGCGGGAGTCCCCACGAGCAGTACTTC. The encoded protein is CASSLTSGSPHEQYF.

With respect to this clone: Other DNA sequences in the same sample also yield this CDR3. This CDR3 is CASSLGQGGGYEQYF. The CDR3 region has the DNA TGTGCCAGCAGCCTTGGACAGGGAGGAGGCTACGAGCAGTACTTC. The genes are TRBV7-7 and TRBJ2-7; 8 bases are a match to TRBD1. The junction had 9 bases not matched to a gene; V was cut back by 5 bases and J by 3 bases. This CDR3 comprises 15 residues. In germline, CDR1 is SSHAT, CDR2 FNYEAQ (reference sequence).